These T cell receptor beta chains were read from a single sample in a study of CD8 T cells in ankylosing spondylitis. Via MiXCR, TCRdb re-called the 5' RACE reads, giving one row per CDR3 protein. Here the sample spans around 230,000 distinct CDR3 sequences, 8% to 9% being singletons. Sequencing used blood, either unsorted or a sorted T cell fraction (not recorded which). These receptors were taken from a female donor with ankylosing spondylitis or in good health (not recorded which). The CDR3 runs from the conserved cysteine through the conserved F or W. The order of the fields is V gene, J gene, clone size, D gene, CDR3 protein, CDR3 DNA. A D gene is named only where the DNA matches it firmly. Clone size appears in some rows only: once, few, many, or a class for an expanded clone.

V gene: TRBV7-9
J gene: TRBJ2-1
clone size: many
D gene: NA
CDR3 protein: CASSSPMILEGFDEQFF
CDR3 DNA: TGTGCCAGCAGCTCCCCAATGATACTAGAGGGGTTTGATGAGCAGTTCTTC

V gene: TRBV20-1
J gene: TRBJ2-5
clone size: many
D gene: TRBD1
CDR3 protein: CSAMTGGRGETQYF
CDR3 DNA: TGCAGTGCTATGACAGGGGGCCGGGGAGAGACCCAGTACTTC

V gene: TRBV20-1
J gene: TRBJ2-2
clone size: many
D gene: NA
CDR3 protein: CSAAGVFDTGELFF
CDR3 DNA: TGCAGTGCTGCAGGGGTGTTTGACACCGGGGAGCTGTTTTTT

V gene: TRBV7-8
J gene: TRBJ1-2
clone size: many
D gene: NA
CDR3 protein: CASSLVLGRVGYGYTF
CDR3 DNA: TGTGCCAGCAGCTTAGTTCTCGGCAGGGTGGGGTATGGCTACACCTTC

V gene: TRBV11-2
J gene: TRBJ2-2
clone size: NA
D gene: TRBD2
CDR3 protein: CASSFLPPRYGTSPGELFF
CDR3 DNA: TGTGCCAGCAGCTTCCTTCCTCCTCGATATGGGACTAGCCCCGGGGAGCTGTTTTTT

V gene: TRBV7-3
J gene: TRBJ2-5
clone size: many
D gene: TRBD2
CDR3 protein: CASSPTGLAEETQYF
CDR3 DNA: TGTGCCAGCAGCCCGACGGGACTAGCGGAAGAGACCCAGTACTTC

V gene: TRBV18
J gene: TRBJ2-1
clone size: few
D gene: TRBD1
CDR3 protein: CASSTLQGADEQFF
CDR3 DNA: TGTGCCAGCTCAACCCTACAGGGGGCAGATGAGCAGTTCTTC

V gene: TRBV5-6
J gene: TRBJ2-7
clone size: many
D gene: TRBD2
CDR3 protein: CASSSGLAAYEQYF
CDR3 DNA: TGTGCCAGCAGCTCTGGACTAGCGGCCTACGAGCAGTACTTC

V gene: TRBV5-1
J gene: TRBJ1-5
clone size: many
D gene: NA
CDR3 protein: CASSLGTVENQPQHF
CDR3 DNA: TGCGCCAGCAGCTTGGGGACAGTAGAAAATCAGCCCCAGCATTTT

V gene: TRBV7-9
J gene: TRBJ2-7
clone size: NA
D gene: NA
CDR3 protein: CAIRPGLIYEQYF
CDR3 DNA: TGTGCCATCAGGCCGGGGCTAATCTACGAGCAGTACTTC

V gene: TRBV10-3
J gene: TRBJ1-1
clone size: few
D gene: NA
CDR3 protein: CAISRDGDTEAFF
CDR3 DNA: TGTGCCATCAGCCGGGACGGGGACACTGAAGCTTTCTTT

V gene: TRBV6-1
J gene: TRBJ1-4
clone size: many
D gene: TRBD1
CDR3 protein: CASRDIRTGRNLKLFF
CDR3 DNA: TGTGCCAGCAGGGACATCCGGACAGGGAGGAACTTAAAACTGTTTTTT

V gene: TRBV5-1
J gene: TRBJ2-1
clone size: NA
D gene: TRBD2
CDR3 protein: CASSLLHTLAGGLIGEQFF
CDR3 DNA: TGCGCCAGCAGCCTACTACATACCCTAGCGGGAGGGCTCATTGGAGAGCAGTTCTTC

V gene: TRBV20-1
J gene: TRBJ1-6
clone size: many
D gene: NA
CDR3 protein: CSARVTGLDSPLHF
CDR3 DNA: TGCAGTGCTAGAGTAACGGGTTTGGATTCACCCCTCCACTTT

V gene: TRBV27
J gene: TRBJ2-1
clone size: many
D gene: TRBD2
CDR3 protein: CASSSAAGTSALSEQFF
CDR3 DNA: TGTGCCAGCAGTTCAGCGGCCGGGACTAGCGCCCTTTCTGAGCAGTTCTTC

V gene: TRBV7-6
J gene: TRBJ2-1
clone size: many
D gene: TRBD2
CDR3 protein: CATAQLAGGLSYNEQFF
CDR3 DNA: TGTGCCACCGCCCAGTTAGCGGGAGGGCTTTCCTACAATGAGCAGTTCTTC